The clone carrying this T cell receptor beta chain was seen repeatedly, ten times or more. Antigen specificity is unknown. This specimen comes from a study of molecular identifiers for immune sequencing clone quantification. Whole-study context: Sequencing covered four of five parts into which replicate RNA from about 20,000 or 100,000 naive CD8 cells was split. Study-wide points: In naive cells, clones above 20 RNA copies held under 1% of molecules, whereas in effector cells they held over 99%.

Trimming pared 5 bases from V and 2 bases from J, leaving 12 bases between. CDR3 size: 14 residues. Germline lookup yields CDR1 SEHNR and CDR2 FQNEAQ (reference sequence). Sorting recovered naive CD8 T cells on a CD8+CD4-CCR7+CD45RA+ profile. Previously described methods and listed TCR primers were employed for the bulk TCR libraries. TCRdb re-analysed the PCR reads in MiXCR, keeping a single row per CDR3 protein. In the table there are about 500,000 distinct CDR3 sequences, 20% to 25% of which are singletons. The sequence was obtained from a human donor in good health. Some libraries in this study had Jurkat cell RNA spiked in. The source material was naive CD8+ T cells from blood, with Jurkat cell RNA spiked in. The subset is: FACS-sorted CD8+CD4-CCR7+CD45RA+ naive T cells. The gene calls are TRBV7-9 and TRBJ2-5; tentatively, D is TRBD2 (5 bases). The CDR3 protein is CASSRTPGQETQYF. CDR3 bases: TGTGCCAGCAGCCGAACACCGGGGCAAGAGACCCAGTACTTC.